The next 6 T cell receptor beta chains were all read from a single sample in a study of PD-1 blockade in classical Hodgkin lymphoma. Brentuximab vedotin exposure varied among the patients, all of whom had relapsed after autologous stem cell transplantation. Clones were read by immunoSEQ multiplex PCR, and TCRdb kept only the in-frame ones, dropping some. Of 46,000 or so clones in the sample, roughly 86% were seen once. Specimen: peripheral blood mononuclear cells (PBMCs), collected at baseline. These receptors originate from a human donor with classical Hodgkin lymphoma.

The CDR3 DNA is TGTGCCAGCAGTTTATCTGGACTAGCGCCCCGGGACACCTACAATGAGCAGTTCTTC. Encoded protein: CASSLSGLAPRDTYNEQFF. The chain joins TRBV27 to TRBJ2-1; TRBD2 matches at 9 bases. V lost 0 bases to trimming and J lost 2 bases; unmatched junction nucleotides: 11. This CDR3 has 19 amino acids. Germline lookup yields CDR1 MNHEY and CDR2 SMNVEV (reference sequence).

The CDR3 nucleotides read TGTGCCAGCAGCTTACCCAGCGGGGCCGCCGGAGATACGCAGTATTTT. It is translated as CASSLPSGAAGDTQYF. The V and J genes are TRBV11-2 and TRBJ2-3, with 7 bases matching TRBD2. CDR3 length: 16 amino acids. V trimming: 2 bases; J trimming: 5 bases; junction bases outside the gene matches: 10. Germline CDR1 is SGHAT and CDR2 is FQNNGV. Full variable domain (outside the CDR3, taken from reference TRBV11-2 and TRBJ2-3): EAGVAQSPRYKIIEKRQSVAFWCNPISGHATLYWYQQILGQGPKLLIQFQNNGVVDDSQLPKDRFSAERLKGVDSTLKIQPAKLEDSAVYLCASSLPSGAAGDTQYFGPGTRLTVL.

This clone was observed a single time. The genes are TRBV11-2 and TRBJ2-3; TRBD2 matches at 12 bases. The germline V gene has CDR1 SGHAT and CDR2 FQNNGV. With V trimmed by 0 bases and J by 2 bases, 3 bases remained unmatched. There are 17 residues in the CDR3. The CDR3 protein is CASSLDRTSGDTDTQYF. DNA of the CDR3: TGTGCCAGCAGCTTAGACCGGACTAGCGGGGACACAGATACGCAGTATTTT.

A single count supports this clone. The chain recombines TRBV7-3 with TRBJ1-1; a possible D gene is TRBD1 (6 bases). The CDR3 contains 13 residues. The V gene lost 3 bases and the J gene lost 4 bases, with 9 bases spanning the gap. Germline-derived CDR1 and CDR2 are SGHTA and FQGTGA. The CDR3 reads CASSLDRGTEAFF. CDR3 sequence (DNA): TGTGCCAGCAGCTTGGACAGAGGCACTGAAGCTTTCTTT.

CDR3 residues: CASSPTGYGGNTIYF. In DNA, the CDR3 is TGTGCCAGCAGTCCAACAGGATACGGTGGAAACACCATATATTTT. This chain connects TRBV28 to TRBJ1-3, with D possibly being TRBD1 (5 bases). The CDR3 has 15 amino acids. Trimming removed 5 bases at V and 3 bases at J, with 14 bases between. Germline V gene data show CDR1 as MDHEN and CDR2 as SYDVKM.

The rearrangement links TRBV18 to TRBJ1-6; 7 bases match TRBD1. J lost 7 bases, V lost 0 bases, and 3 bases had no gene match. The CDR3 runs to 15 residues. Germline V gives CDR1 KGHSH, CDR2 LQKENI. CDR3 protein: CASSPPTGQNSPLHF. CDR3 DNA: TGTGCCAGCTCACCACCGACAGGGCAGAATTCACCCCTCCACTTT.